The rows below give T cell receptor beta chains drawn from one sample of a study of OX40 agonist ivuxolimab in advanced cancers. Profiling relied on immunoSEQ multiplex PCR, and the TCRdb table lists in-frame clones only, not all of them. Of 75,000 to 95,000 clones in the sample, 92% were seen once. The source material was CD4+ or CD8+ T cells sorted from blood, sampled in a trial of the OX40 agonist ivuxolimab. These receptor sequences come from an adult with an advanced solid tumor such as melanoma, head and neck, liver or kidney cancer. Each CDR3 is given without its conserved first and last residue. Not all rows give a size; the values are once, few, many and, for expanded clones, a class.

len | v_gene | abundance | CDR3aa
11 | TRBV9 | . | ASSVSDGNTIY
12 | TRBV10-2 | . | ASSEPGGGNIQY
12 | TRBV5-4 | . | ASSRAGSGNTIY
14 | TRBV9 | . | ASSVVGLQPAGELF
12 | TRBV27 | . | ASSLSWGTDTQY
14 | TRBV18 | . | ASLRGVVLNTGELF
12 | TRBV6-6 | once | ASTKTQGYTEAF
12 | TRBV30 | . | ASNGPSGPDTQY
13 | TRBV19 | once | ASSDRGWGFNEQF
10 | TRBV30 | once | AWRGIQETQY
12 | TRBV9 | . | ASSVGQNYSPLH
13 | TRBV5-1 | . | ASSLAATGGETQY
11 | TRBV6-5 | . | ASKNSGANVLT
13 | TRBV5-1 | . | ASSLAPTGKDGYT
12 | TRBV6-1 | . | ASSDDPRWTEAF
15 | TRBV4-2 | once | ASSQEIGSALNYGYT
11 | TRBV6-1 | . | ASRGDTHYEQY
12 | TRBV7-3 | . | ASSLTRGADTQY
13 | TRBV27 | . | ASSPRILAKNIQY
17 | TRBV9 | . | ASRGDRGRGNLNTGELF
14 | TRBV6-5 | . | ASSYGRRSGANVLT
12 | TRBV9 | . | ASSVGHISEKLF
13 | TRBV7-9 | . | ASSPARTGQETQY
12 | TRBV19 | . | ASKQVPSNQPQH
12 | TRBV29-1 | . | SAWTSGSSYEQY
12 | TRBV10-3 | once | AISRGQATGELF
13 | TRBV6-5 | . | ASSRLAGELNEQF
13 | TRBV14 | once | ASSLRTVNTGELF
14 | TRBV7-8 | . | ASSLGPDRRATEAF
13 | TRBV2 | . | ASSPDRVGTGELF
13 | TRBV10-3 | . | AISELQGQGQPQH
12 | TRBV19 | . | ASSIGGGSYEQY
14 | TRBV9 | . | ASSVAVAGAQETQY
13 | TRBV7-8 | . | ASSLPLAGENTIY
13 | TRBV15 | . | ATSRVGTVFVEQY
12 | TRBV7-2 | . | ASSRTGGRETQY
13 | TRBV9 | once | ASSVVGAVGEKLF
15 | TRBV25-1 | . | ASSPDRGLSSYNEQF
11 | TRBV6-5 | . | ASSYGREETQY
13 | TRBV6-5 | . | ASRLTGKLNEKLF
13 | TRBV18 | . | ASSPRTSYTDTQY
13 | TRBV11-3 | . | ASSSGQGESYGYT
13 | TRBV19 | . | ASSPSPRDVETQY
15 | TRBV18 | . | ASSPRQALSSYNEQF
9 | TRBV5-1 | . | ASSGGLEQY
12 | TRBV5-1 | . | ASSLAGIIGELF
13 | TRBV2 | . | ASSENTLSTDTQY
12 | TRBV19 | . | ASSVGTANYGYT
12 | TRBV6-5 | . | ASSLLAGQETQY